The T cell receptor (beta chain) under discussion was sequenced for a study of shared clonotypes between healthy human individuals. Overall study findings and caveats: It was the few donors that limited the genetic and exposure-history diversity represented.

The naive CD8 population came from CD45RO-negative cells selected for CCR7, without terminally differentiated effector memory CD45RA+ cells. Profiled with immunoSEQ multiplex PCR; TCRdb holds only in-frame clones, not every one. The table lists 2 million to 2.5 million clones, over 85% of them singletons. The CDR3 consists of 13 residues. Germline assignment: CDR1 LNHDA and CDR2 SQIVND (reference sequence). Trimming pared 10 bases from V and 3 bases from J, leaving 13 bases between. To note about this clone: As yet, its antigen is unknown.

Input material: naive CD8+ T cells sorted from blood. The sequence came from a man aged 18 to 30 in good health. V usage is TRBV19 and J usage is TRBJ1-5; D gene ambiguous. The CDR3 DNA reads TGTGCCACCCAATGGGGTCTCAATCAGCCCCAGCATTTT. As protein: CATQWGLNQPQHF.